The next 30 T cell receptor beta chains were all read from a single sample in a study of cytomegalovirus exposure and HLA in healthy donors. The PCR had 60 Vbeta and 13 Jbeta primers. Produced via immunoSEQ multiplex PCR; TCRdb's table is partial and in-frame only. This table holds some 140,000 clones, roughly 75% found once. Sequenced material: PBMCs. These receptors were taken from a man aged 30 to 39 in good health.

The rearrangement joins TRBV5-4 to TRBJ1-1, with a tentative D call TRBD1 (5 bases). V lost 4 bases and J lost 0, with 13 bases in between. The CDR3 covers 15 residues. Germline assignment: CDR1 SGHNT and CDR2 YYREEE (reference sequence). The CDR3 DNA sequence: TGTGCCAGCAGCATGGGGGGGGTCTTGAACACTGAAGCTTTCTTT. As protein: CASSMGGVLNTEAFF.

CDR3 region: CASSQGHSYEQYF. The CDR3 DNA follows: TGCGCCAGCAGCCAAGGTCACTCCTACGAGCAGTACTTC. The chain employs TRBV4-1 and TRBJ2-7; D not resolved. Trimming cost V 1 base and J 0 bases, with 4 bases left between them. The CDR3 is made up of 13 amino acids. Germline values: CDR1 MGHRA, CDR2 YSYEKL.

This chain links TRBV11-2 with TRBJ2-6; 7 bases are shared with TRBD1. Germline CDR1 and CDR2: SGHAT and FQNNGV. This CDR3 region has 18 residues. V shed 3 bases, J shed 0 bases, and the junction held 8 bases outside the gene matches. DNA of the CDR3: TGTGCCAGCAGCTTTACGAAGGGACAGTTCTCTGGGGCCAACGTCCTGACTTTC. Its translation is CASSFTKGQFSGANVLTF.

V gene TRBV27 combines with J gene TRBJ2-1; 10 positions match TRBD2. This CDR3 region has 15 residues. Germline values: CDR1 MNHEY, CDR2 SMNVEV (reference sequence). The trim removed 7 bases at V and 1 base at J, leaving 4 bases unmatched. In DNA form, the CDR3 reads TGTGCCAGCACGTATAGCGGGAGGTCCTACAATGAGCAGTTCTTC. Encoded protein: CASTYSGRSYNEQFF.

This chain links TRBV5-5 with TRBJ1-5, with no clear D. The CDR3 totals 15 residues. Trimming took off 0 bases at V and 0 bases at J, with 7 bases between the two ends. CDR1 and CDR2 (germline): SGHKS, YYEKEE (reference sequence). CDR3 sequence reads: CASSLGQNSNQPQHF. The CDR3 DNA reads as TGTGCCAGCAGCTTGGGGCAGAATAGCAATCAGCCCCAGCATTTT.

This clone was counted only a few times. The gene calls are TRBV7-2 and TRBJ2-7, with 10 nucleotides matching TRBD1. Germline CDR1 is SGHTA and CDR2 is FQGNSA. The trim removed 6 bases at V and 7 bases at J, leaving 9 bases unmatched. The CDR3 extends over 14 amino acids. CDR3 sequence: CASRNRGTGEEQYF. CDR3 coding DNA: TGTGCCAGCAGAAATCGGGGGACAGGGGAAGAGCAGTACTTC.

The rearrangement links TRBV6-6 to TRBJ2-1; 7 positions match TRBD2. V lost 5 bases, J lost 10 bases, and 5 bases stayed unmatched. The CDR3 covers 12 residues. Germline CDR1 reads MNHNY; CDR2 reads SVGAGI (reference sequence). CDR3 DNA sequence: TGTGCCAGCAGTACCCTCGGGGGGGAGCAGTTCTTC. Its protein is CASSTLGGEQFF.

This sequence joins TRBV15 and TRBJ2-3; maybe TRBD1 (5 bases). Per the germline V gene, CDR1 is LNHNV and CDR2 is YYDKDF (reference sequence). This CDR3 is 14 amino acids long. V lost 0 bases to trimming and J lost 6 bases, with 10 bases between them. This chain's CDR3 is CATSRDQGPDTQYF. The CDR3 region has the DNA TGTGCCACCAGCAGAGACCAGGGCCCGGATACGCAGTATTTT.

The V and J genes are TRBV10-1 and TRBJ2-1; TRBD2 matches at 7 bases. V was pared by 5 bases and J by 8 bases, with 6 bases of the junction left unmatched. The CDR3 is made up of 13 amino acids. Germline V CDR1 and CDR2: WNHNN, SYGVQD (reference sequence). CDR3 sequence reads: CASSRTSWDEQFF. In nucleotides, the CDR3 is TGCGCCAGCAGTCGGACTAGTTGGGATGAGCAGTTCTTC.

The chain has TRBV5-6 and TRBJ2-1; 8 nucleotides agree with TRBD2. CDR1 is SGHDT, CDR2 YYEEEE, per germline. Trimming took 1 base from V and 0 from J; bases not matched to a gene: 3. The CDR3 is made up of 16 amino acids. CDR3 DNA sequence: TGTGCCAGCAGCTTGTTTAGCGGGGTCTCCTACAATGAGCAGTTCTTC. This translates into CASSLFSGVSYNEQFF.

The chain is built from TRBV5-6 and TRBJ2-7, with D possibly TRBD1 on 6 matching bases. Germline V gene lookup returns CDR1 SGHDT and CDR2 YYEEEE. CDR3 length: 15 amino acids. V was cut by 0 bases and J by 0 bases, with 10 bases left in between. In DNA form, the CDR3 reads TGTGCCAGCAGCTTGGGGGGGCCCCTCTCCTACGAGCAGTACTTC. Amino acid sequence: CASSLGGPLSYEQYF.

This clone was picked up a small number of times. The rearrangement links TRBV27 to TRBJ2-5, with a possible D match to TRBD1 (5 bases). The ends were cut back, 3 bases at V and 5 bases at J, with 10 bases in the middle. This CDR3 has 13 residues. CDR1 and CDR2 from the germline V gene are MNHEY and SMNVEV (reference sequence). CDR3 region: CASSFSRVETQYF. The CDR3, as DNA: TGTGCCAGCAGTTTCAGCAGGGTTGAGACCCAGTACTTC.

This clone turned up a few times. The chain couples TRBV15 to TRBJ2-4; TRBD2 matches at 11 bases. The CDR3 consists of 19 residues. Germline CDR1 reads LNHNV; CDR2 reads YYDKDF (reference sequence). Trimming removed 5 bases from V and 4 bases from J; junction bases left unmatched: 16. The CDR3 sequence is CATSSEIYGTSGRKNIQYF. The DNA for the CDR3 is TGTGCCACCAGCTCAGAGATCTATGGGACTAGCGGACGTAAAAACATTCAGTACTTC. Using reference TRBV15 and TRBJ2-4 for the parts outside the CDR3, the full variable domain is DAMVIQNPRYQVTQFGKPVTLSCSQTLNHNVMYWYQQKSSQAPKLLFHYYDKDFNNEADTPDNFQSRRPNTSFCFLDIRSPGLGDTAMYLCATSSEIYGTSGRKNIQYFGAGTRLSVL.

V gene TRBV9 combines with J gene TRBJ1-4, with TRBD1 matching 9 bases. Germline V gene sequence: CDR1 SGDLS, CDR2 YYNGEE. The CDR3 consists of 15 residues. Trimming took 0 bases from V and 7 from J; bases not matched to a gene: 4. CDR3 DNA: TGTGCCAGCAGCGTAGGGACAGGGGTGGTTGAAAAACTGTTTTTT. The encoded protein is CASSVGTGVVEKLFF.

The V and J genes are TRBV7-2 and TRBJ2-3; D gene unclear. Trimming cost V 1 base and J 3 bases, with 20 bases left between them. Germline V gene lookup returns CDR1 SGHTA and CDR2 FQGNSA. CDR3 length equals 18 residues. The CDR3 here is CASSLEVGWAFGTDTQYF. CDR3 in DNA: TGTGCCAGCAGCTTAGAAGTGGGCTGGGCTTTCGGTACAGATACGCAGTATTTT.

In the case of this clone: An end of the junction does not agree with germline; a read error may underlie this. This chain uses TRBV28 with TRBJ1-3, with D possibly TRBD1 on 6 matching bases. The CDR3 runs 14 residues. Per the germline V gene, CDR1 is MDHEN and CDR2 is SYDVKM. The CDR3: CAGSTTGSGNTIYF. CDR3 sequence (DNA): TGTGCCGGCAGCACCACAGGGTCCGGAAACACCATATATTTT. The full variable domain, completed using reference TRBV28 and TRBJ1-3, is DVKVTQSSRYLVKRTGEKVFLECVQDMDHENMFWYRQDPGLGLRLIYFSYDVKMKEKGDIPEGYSVSREKKERFSLILESASTNQTSMYLCAGSTTGSGNTIYFGEGSWLTVV.

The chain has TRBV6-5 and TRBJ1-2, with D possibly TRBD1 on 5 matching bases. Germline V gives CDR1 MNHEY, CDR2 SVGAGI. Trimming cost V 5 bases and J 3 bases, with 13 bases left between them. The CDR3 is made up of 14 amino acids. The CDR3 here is CASSKEGVDYGYTF. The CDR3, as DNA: TGTGCCAGCAGTAAGGAAGGGGTTGACTATGGCTACACCTTC.

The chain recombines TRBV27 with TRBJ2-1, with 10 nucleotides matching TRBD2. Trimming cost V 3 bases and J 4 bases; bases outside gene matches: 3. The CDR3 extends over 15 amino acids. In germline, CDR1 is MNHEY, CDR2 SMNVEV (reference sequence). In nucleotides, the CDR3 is TGTGCCAGCAGTTTTAAGACTAGCGGGTACAATGAGCAGTTCTTC. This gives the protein CASSFKTSGYNEQFF.

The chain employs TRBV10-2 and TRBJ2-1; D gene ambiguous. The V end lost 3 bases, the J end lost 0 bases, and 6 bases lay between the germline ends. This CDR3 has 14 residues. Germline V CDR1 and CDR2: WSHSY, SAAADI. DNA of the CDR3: TGCGCCAGCAGTGACCGCAGCTCCTACAATGAGCAGTTCTTC. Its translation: CASSDRSSYNEQFF.

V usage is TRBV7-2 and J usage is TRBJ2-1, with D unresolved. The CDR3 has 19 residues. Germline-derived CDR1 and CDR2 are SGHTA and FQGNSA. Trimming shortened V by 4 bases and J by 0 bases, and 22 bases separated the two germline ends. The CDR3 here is CASSSQRNRFLSSYNEQFF. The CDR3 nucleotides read TGTGCCAGCAGCTCGCAAAGAAACAGATTCCTAAGCTCCTACAATGAGCAGTTCTTC.

Here the CDR3 DNA reads TGTGCCAGCAGTCTCATGACAGAAGGGGGTCACGAGCAGTACTTC. Its translation is CASSLMTEGGHEQYF. The chain uses TRBV6-1 and TRBJ2-7; possible D gene TRBD1, 6 bases. Trimming cost V 5 bases and J 5 bases, with 19 bases left between them. Looked up from germline, CDR1 is MNHNS and CDR2 is SASEGT. CDR3 length: 15 amino acids.

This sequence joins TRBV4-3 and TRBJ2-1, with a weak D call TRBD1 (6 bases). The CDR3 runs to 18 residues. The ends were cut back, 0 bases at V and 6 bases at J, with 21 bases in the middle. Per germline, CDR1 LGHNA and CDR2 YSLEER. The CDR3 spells CASSQEKGQGLPRNEQFF. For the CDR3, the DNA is TGCGCCAGCAGCCAAGAGAAGGGCCAGGGGCTGCCCCGCAATGAGCAGTTCTTC.

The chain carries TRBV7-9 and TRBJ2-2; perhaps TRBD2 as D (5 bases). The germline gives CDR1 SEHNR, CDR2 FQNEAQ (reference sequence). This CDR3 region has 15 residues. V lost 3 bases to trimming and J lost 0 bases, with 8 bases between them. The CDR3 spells CASSFLGANTGELFF. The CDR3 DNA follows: TGTGCCAGCAGCTTCCTGGGAGCGAACACCGGGGAGCTGTTTTTT.

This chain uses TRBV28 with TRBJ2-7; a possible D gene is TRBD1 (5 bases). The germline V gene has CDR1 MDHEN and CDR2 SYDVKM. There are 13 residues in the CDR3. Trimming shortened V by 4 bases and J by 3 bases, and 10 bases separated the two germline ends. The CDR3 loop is CASSSGLHYEQYF. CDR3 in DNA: TGTGCCAGCAGTTCAGGGTTACACTACGAGCAGTACTTC.

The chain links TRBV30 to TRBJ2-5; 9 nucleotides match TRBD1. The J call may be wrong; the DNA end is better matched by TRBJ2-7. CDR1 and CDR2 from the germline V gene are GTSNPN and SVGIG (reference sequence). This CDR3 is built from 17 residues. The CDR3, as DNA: TGTGCCTGGAAAGGGTTGGGTGGGACAGGGAGTCCCTACGAGCAGTACTTC. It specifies CAWKGLGGTGSPYEQYF.

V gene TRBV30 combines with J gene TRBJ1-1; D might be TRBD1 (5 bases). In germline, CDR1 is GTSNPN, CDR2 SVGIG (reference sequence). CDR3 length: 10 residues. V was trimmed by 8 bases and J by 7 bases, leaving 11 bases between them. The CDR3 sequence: CAGGRGEAFF. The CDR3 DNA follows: TGTGCCGGAGGGAGGGGTGAAGCTTTCTTT.

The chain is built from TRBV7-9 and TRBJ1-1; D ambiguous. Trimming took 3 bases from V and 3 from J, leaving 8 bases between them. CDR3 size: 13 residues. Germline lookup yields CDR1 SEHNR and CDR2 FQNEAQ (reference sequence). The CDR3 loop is CASSFARDTEAFF. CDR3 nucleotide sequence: TGTGCCAGCAGCTTTGCCCGGGACACTGAAGCTTTCTTT.

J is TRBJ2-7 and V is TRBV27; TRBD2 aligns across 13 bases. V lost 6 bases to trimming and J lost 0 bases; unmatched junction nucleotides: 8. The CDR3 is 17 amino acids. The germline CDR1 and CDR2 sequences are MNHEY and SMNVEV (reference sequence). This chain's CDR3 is CASSFHGLAGASYEQYF. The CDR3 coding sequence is TGTGCCAGCAGCTTTCACGGACTAGCGGGGGCCTCCTACGAGCAGTACTTC.

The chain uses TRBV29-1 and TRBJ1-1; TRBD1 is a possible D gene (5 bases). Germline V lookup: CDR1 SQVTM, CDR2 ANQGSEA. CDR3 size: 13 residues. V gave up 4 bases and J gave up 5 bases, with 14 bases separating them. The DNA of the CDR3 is TGCAGCGTTGTGGTCAGGGAAGGGACTGAAGCTTTCTTT. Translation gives CSVVVREGTEAFF.

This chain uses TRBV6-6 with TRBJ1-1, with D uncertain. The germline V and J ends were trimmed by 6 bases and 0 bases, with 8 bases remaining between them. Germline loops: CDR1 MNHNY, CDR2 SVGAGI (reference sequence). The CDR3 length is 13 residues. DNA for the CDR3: TGTGCCAGCAGCGGAACAGTGAACACTGAAGCTTTCTTT. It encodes CASSGTVNTEAFF.